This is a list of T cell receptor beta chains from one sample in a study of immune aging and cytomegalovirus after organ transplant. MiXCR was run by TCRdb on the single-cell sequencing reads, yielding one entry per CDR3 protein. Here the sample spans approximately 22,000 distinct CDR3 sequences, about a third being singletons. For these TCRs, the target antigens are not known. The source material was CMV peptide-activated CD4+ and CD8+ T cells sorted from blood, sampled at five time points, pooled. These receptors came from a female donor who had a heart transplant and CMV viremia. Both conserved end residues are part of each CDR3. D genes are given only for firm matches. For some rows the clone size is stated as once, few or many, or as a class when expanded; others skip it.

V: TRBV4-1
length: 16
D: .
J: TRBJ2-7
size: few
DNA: TGCGCCAGCAGCCAAGATAGCCTGATCGAGACTTACGAGCAGTACTTC
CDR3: CASSQDSLIETYEQYF

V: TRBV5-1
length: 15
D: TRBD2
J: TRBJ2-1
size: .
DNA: TGTGCCAGCAGCCTAGGACTAGCCCAGGGCAATGAGCAGTTCTTC
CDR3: CASSLGLAQGNEQFF

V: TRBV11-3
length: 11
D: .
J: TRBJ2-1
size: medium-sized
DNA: TGTGCCAGCAGCTTAGTTAATGAGCAGTTCTTC
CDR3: CASSLVNEQFF

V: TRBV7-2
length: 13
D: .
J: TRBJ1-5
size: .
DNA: TGTGCCAGCAGCTTAAAATTTACTCAGCCCCAGCATTTT
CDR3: CASSLKFTQPQHF

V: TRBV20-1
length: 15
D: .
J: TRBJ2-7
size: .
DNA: TGCAGTGCTAGAGATCCGATAAGAAGCTCCCACGAGCAGTACTTC
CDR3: CSARDPIRSSHEQYF

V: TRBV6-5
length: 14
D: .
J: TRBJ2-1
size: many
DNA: TGTGCCAGCACCACAAGGGGGTCGGCGGGTGAGCAGTTCTTC
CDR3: CASTTRGSAGEQFF

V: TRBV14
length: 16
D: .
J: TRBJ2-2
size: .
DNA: TGTGCCAGCAGCCAAGGTCTAGCGATAAACACCGGGGAGCTGTTTTTT
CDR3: CASSQGLAINTGELFF

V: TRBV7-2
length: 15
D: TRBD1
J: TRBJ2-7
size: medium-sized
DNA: TGTGCCAGCAGCTTAGCCTTGGACAGGCGCTACGAGCAGTACTTC
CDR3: CASSLALDRRYEQYF

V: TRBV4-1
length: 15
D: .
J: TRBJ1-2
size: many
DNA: TGCGCCAGCAGCCAGGCGCCACAGGGTACCTATGGCTACACCTTC
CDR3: CASSQAPQGTYGYTF

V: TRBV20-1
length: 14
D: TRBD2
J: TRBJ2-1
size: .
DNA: TGCAGGGCTAGGGGCCTAGCGGGATACGGTGAGCAGTTCTTC
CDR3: CRARGLAGYGEQFF

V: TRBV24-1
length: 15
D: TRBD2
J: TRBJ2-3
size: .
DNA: TGTGCCACCAGTGGAATTAGCGGGACCCAAGATACGCAGTATTTT
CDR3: CATSGISGTQDTQYF

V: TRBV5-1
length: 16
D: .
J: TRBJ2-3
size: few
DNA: TGCGCCAGCAGCTTGCGTATCGGGGGCCGCGTCGATACGCAGTATTTT
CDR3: CASSLRIGGRVDTQYF

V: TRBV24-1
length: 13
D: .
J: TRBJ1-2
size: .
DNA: TGTGCCACCAGGGATTCGAGTGGGTATGGCTACACCTTC
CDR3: CATRDSSGYGYTF

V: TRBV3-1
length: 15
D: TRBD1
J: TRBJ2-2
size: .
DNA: TGTGCCAGCAGCAGTGGGACAGGGGATACCGGGGAGCTGTTTTTT
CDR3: CASSSGTGDTGELFF

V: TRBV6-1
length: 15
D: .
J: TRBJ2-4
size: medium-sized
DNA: TGTGCCAGCAGTGTTCCAGGGGGAAGCGGGAACATTCAGTACTTC
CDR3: CASSVPGGSGNIQYF

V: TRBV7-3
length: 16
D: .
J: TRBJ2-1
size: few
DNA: TGTGCCAGCAGCTTAGGGTTTGGCTTGCTCTACAATGAGCAGTTCTTC
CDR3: CASSLGFGLLYNEQFF

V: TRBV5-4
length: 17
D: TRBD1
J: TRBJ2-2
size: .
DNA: TGCGCCGGCAGCCCGGGGACAGCCGCCGGTGTGATCGGGGAGCTGCTTTTT
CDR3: CAGSPGTAAGVIGELLF

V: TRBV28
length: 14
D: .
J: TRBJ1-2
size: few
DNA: TGTGCCAGCAGCCCAAGACGTCTTTCAGGCGGCTACACCTTC
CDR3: CASSPRRLSGGYTF

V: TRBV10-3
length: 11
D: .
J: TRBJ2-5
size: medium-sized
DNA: TGTGCCATCAGTGGGGCAGAGACCCAGTACTTC
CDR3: CAISGAETQYF

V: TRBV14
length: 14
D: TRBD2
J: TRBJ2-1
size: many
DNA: TGTGCCAGCAGCCACCTCGGGACTAGCGGGAGCACGTTCTTC
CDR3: CASSHLGTSGSTFF

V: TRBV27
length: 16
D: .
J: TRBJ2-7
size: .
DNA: TGTGCCAGCGGCACCTCCCGGGAGTTATCACCCTACGAGCAGTACTTC
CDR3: CASGTSRELSPYEQYF

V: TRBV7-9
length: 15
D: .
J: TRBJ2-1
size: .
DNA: TGTGCCAGCAGCCCCTGTGTAGCTTCCTACAATGAGCAGTTCTTC
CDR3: CASSPCVASYNEQFF

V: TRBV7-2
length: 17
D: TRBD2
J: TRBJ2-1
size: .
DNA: TGTGCCAGCAGCTTAATGGGACCAGCGGGGGGAGGCCATGAGCAGTTCTTC
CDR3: CASSLMGPAGGGHEQFF

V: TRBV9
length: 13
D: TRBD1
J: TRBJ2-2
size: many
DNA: TGTGCCAGCAGCGTACAGGGGGCCGGGGAGCTGTTTTTT
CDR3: CASSVQGAGELFF

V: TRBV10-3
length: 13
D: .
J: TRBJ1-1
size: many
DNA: TGTGCCATCAGTGAACTTCGGAACACTGAAGCTTTCTTT
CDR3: CAISELRNTEAFF

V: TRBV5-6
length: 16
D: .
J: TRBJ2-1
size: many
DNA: TGTGCCAGCAGGGGGGGAGAGGGAACAGCGTACAATGAGCAGTTCTTC
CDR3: CASRGGEGTAYNEQFF

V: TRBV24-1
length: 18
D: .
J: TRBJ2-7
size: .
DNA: TGTGCCACCAATGATCTGCGGTCCGGAGGGCTGAGAGTCTACGAGCAGTACTTC
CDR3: CATNDLRSGGLRVYEQYF

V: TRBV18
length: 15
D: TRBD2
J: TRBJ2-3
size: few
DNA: TGTGCCAGCTCACCACTTAGCGGGGCTCAAGATACGCAGTATTTT
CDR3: CASSPLSGAQDTQYF

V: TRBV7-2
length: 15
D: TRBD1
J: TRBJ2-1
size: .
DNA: TGTGCCAGCAGCGACGACAGGGGGCTCTACAATGAGCAGTTCTTC
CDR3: CASSDDRGLYNEQFF

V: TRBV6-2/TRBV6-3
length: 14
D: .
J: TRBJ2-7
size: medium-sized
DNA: TGTGCCAGCTCGTACTCTCAGGGGGAGGCCGAGCAGTACTTC
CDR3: CASSYSQGEAEQYF

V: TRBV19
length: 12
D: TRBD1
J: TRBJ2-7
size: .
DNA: TGTGCCACCTCACAGGGGATGGGCGAGCAGTACTTC
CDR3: CATSQGMGEQYF

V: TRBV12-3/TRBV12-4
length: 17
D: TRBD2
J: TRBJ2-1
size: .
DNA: TGTGCCAGCGGGAGGCTTAGCGGGGGGGCGGGGTACAATGAGCAGTTCTTC
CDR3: CASGRLSGGAGYNEQFF

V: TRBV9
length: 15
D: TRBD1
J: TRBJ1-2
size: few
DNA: TGTGCCAGCAGCGCCTACAGGGGCAACGGCTATGGCTACACCTTC
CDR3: CASSAYRGNGYGYTF

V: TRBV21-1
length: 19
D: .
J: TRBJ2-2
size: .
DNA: TGTGCCAGCAGCAAAAGGGCGGCCCGGGGACCCCGGAGCACCGGGGGGCTGCTTTTT
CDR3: CASSKRAARGPRSTGGLLF

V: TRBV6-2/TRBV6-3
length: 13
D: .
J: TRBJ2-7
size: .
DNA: TGTGCCAGCAGTCGGGACAACTCCTACGAGCAGTACTTC
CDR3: CASSRDNSYEQYF

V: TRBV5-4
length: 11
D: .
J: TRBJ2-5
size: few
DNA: TGTGCCAGCAGCTTGGACGAGACCCAGTACTTC
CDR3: CASSLDETQYF

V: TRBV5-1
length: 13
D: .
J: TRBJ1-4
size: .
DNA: TGCGCCAGCAGCTTCGCCCCAAATGAAAAACTGTTTTTT
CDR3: CASSFAPNEKLFF

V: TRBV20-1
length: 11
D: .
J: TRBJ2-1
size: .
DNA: TGCAGTGCTAGGTTCGGCAATGAGCAGTTCTTC
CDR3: CSARFGNEQFF

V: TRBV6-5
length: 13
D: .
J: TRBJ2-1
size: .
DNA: TGTGCCAGCAGTTTAAACCGAAACAATGAGCAGTTCTTC
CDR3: CASSLNRNNEQFF

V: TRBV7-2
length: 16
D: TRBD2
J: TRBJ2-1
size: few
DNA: TGTGCCAGCAGTCCACAATTAGCGGGCGGGACCAATGAGCAGTTCTTC
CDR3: CASSPQLAGGTNEQFF

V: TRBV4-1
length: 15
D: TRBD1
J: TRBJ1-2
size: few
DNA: TGCGCCAGCAGCCAGGAATCTAACAGGGGCTATGGCTACACCTTC
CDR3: CASSQESNRGYGYTF

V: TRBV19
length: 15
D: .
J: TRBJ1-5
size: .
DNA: TGTGCCAGTTTGGCAGGCGGGGCTAGCAATCAGCCCCAGCATTTT
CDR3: CASLAGGASNQPQHF

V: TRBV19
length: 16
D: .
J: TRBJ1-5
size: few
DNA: TGTGCCAGTAGTATTGCGGGGTTTCCTAGCAATCAGCCCCAGCATTTT
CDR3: CASSIAGFPSNQPQHF

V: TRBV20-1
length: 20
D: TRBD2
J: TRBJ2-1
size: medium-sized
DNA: TGCAGTGCTAGAGCTATACCGGGACTAGCGGGCTTCAATCAGGGCAATGAGCAGTTCTTC
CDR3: CSARAIPGLAGFNQGNEQFF

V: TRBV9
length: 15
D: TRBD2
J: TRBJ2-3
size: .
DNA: TGTGCCAGCAGCGTAAAGGCTAGCGGATGGGATACGCAGTATTTT
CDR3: CASSVKASGWDTQYF

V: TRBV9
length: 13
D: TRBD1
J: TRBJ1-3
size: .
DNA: TGTGCCAGCAGAAAGGACAGGGACGGCACCATATATTTT
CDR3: CASRKDRDGTIYF